This T cell receptor beta chain appears in the sequencing data of a study of blood T cell repertoires in COVID-19. V was shortened by 2 bases and J by 6 bases, with 11 bases between the two germline ends. CDR1 is LGHNA, CDR2 YSLEER, per germline. CDR3 length: 15 residues. Participants were aged about 18 to 90 years, lived in roughly 25 US areas, and enrolled virtually. Assignment of participants to cohorts was predicated upon participant-reported clinical history. The table came from immunoSEQ multiplex PCR; TCRdb's copy has only in-frame clones and leaves some out. Of a few hundred thousand clones listed, about 88% are singletons. This clone appeared a few times.

V gene TRBV4-3 combines with J gene TRBJ1-6, with D uncertain. This clonotype was obtained from a woman in her fifties or sixties who had been exposed to COVID-19. Input material: PBMCs or T cells enriched from blood (not recorded which). CDR3 region: CASSQRSPPNSPLHF. The CDR3 DNA is TGCGCCAGCAGCCAACGGTCTCCGCCTAATTCACCCCTCCACTTT.